This TCR beta chain is drawn from a study of CD8+ T cells in alopecia areata. Study-wide context: The study gave tofacitinib for 6 to 18 months, then 6 months off drug.

Specified treatment: oral pan-JAK inhibitor, 5-10 mg twice daily. CDR3 size: 15 residues. The germline gives CDR1 LGHNT, CDR2 FRNRAP. V was pared by 2 bases and J by 4 bases, with 6 bases of the junction left unmatched. In each case, RNA was isolated and then reverse transcribed into cDNA as the sequencing template. Clones were sequenced by immunoSEQ multiplex PCR, and TCRdb holds only the in-frame ones, with some missing. The sample contains about 210,000 clones, over 60% of which appear only once. This specimen was CD4+ T cells sorted from blood, taken at week 4, from a patient treated with tofacitinib. This TCR derives from a human donor with alopecia areata. The rearrangement uses TRBV12-5 and TRBJ2-3, with 7 bases identical to TRBD1. DNA of the CDR3: TGTGCTAGTGGTTTGAGTGGACAGGTCGCAGATACGCAGTATTTT. The encoded protein is CASGLSGQVADTQYF.